The rows below give T cell receptor beta chains drawn from one sample of a study of blood T cell repertoires in COVID-19. Here immunoSEQ multiplex PCR was the method, and the copy in TCRdb shows in-frame clones only, minus some. Of approximately 40,000 clones in the sample, 80% to 90% are singletons; the top ten hold roughly 42%. Sequenced sample: peripheral blood. These receptors originate from a human donor in a cohort sampled during active COVID-19. CDR3s include the opening cysteine and the closing phenylalanine or tryptophan. A D gene is named only where the DNA matches it firmly. A clone size is listed for some rows: how often the clone was seen (once, few, many), or a class if it is expanded.

clone size | J gene | D gene | V gene | CDR3 DNA | CDR3 protein
. | TRBJ2-2 | TRBD2 | TRBV19 | TGTGCCAGTAGTATAGCGGGAGGAATCGGGGAGCTGTTTTTT | CASSIAGGIGELFF
. | TRBJ2-1 | TRBD2 | TRBV5-1 | TGCGCCAGCAGCCCGACTAGCGGGGCGTGGGATGAGCAGTTCTTC | CASSPTSGAWDEQFF
once | TRBJ1-6 | . | TRBV30 | TGTGCCTGGAGCAAAGACAGATTAAATTCACCCCTCCACTTT | CAWSKDRLNSPLHF
. | TRBJ2-3 | TRBD2 | TRBV6-1 | TGTGCCAGCAGTGAGGGACTAGCGGGGGGGCTACTAGGAGATACGCAGTATTTT | CASSEGLAGGLLGDTQYF
. | TRBJ2-1 | . | TRBV2 | TGTGCCAGCAGCGAACGAGCCACAGGGCTTAGGGACAATGAGCAGTTCTTC | CASSERATGLRDNEQFF
. | TRBJ2-1 | TRBD1 | TRBV27 | TGTGCCAGCAGTTTAACCTCTGAGACAGGGGAAACCTACAATGAGCAGTTCTTC | CASSLTSETGETYNEQFF
. | TRBJ1-5 | . | TRBV2 | TGTGCCAGCACACGAGACTTGGGTCAGCCCCAGCATTTT | CASTRDLGQPQHF
. | TRBJ2-1 | . | TRBV6-5 | TGTGCCAGCGGCCGAGGGAATGAGCAGTTCTTC | CASGRGNEQFF
few | TRBJ1-2 | . | TRBV6-5 | TGTGCCAGCAGTTACAAACAGAACTATGGCTACACCTTC | CASSYKQNYGYTF
. | TRBJ2-6 | TRBD1 | TRBV5-8 | TGTGCCAGCAGCAGACAGGGTTCGCGTGGGGCCAACGTCCTGACTTTC | CASSRQGSRGANVLTF
. | TRBJ1-2 | . | TRBV5-1 | TGCGCCAGCAGCTTGGATGGATCACGGGGCAGGGGCCCCTATGGCTACACCTTC | CASSLDGSRGRGPYGYTF
. | TRBJ1-5 | TRBD1 | TRBV19 | TGTGCCAGTAGTATAGGGACAGGGGTTCGGTACGGTCAGCCCCAGCATTTT | CASSIGTGVRYGQPQHF
few | TRBJ1-2 | TRBD1 | TRBV6-5 | TGTGCCAGCAGTTTCGACAGGGGCTATGGCTACACCTTC | CASSFDRGYGYTF
few | TRBJ2-6 | . | TRBV27 | TGTGCCAGCAGTTCATTACCCCAGGGGGCCAACGTCCTGACTTTC | CASSSLPQGANVLTF
few | TRBJ1-2 | . | TRBV19 | TGTGCCAGTAGAATTCCCGGACAGTACGGCTACACCTTC | CASRIPGQYGYTF
. | TRBJ1-1 | . | TRBV23-1 | TGCGCCGGAACTTCCAGGGGAAACACTGAAGCTTTCTTT | CAGTSRGNTEAFF
. | TRBJ1-2 | TRBD1 | TRBV5-4 | TGTGCCAGCAGTTCCGGACAGGGGTTATATGGCTACACCTTC | CASSSGQGLYGYTF
. | TRBJ2-3 | TRBD2 | TRBV9 | TGTGCCAGCAGCGGTCAAGCGGGGGATTCCACAGATACGCAGTATTTT | CASSGQAGDSTDTQYF
. | TRBJ2-5 | . | TRBV5-1 | TGCGCCAGCAGCTTGTTTAGCAGCCAAGAGACCCAGTACTTC | CASSLFSSQETQYF
. | TRBJ2-5 | TRBD2 | TRBV2 | TGTGCCAGCAGCGGGAGACTAGCGTATGACGTCCCGCAAGAGACCCAGTACTTC | CASSGRLAYDVPQETQYF
. | TRBJ2-3 | . | TRBV7-6 | TGTGCCAGCAGCCGGACTAGCACAGATACGCAGTATTTT | CASSRTSTDTQYF
. | TRBJ1-5 | . | TRBV19 | TGTGCCAGTAGTGACAGGAGCGATCAGCCCCAGCATTTT | CASSDRSDQPQHF
. | TRBJ1-3 | . | TRBV11-2 | TGTGCCAGCAGCTTAGTTGCAGGAGGCCCCTCTTCTGGAAACACCATATATTTT | CASSLVAGGPSSGNTIYF
once | TRBJ1-6 | . | TRBV19 | TGTGCCAGTAGTCTCTCGGGGGGGAATTCACCCCTCCACTTT | CASSLSGGNSPLHF
. | TRBJ1-2 | TRBD1 | TRBV6-6 | TGTGCCAGCAGACGCCAGGGGGCGCTTCATGGCTACACCTTC | CASRRQGALHGYTF
. | TRBJ2-1 | TRBD2 | TRBV3-1/TRBV3-2 | TGTGCCAGCAGCCAAGATCCCCTAGCGGGGTCCCTCTACTACAATGAGCAGTTCTTC | CASSQDPLAGSLYYNEQFF
once | TRBJ2-1 | . | TRBV6-5 | TGTGCCAGCATGGGGCGCGTGGCATGGGGTGAGCAGTTCTTC | CASMGRVAWGEQFF
. | TRBJ1-5 | TRBD1 | TRBV6-2/TRBV6-3 | TGTGCCAGCAGTTACCCCGGACAGGGTGGACAGCCCCAGCATTTT | CASSYPGQGGQPQHF
once | TRBJ2-1 | TRBD1 | TRBV6-5 | TGTGCCAGCAGCTTCGGACAGGGCCCCTACAATGAGCAGTTCTTC | CASSFGQGPYNEQFF
. | TRBJ2-7 | TRBD2 | TRBV7-9 | TGTGCCAGCAGCTTAGGACTAGCGGGGAGCTCCTACGAGCAGTACTTC | CASSLGLAGSSYEQYF
. | TRBJ2-1 | TRBD1 | TRBV14 | TGTGCCAGCAGCCCCACACGACAGGGGGTGGAGTTCTTC | CASSPTRQGVEFF
. | TRBJ2-1 | TRBD2 | TRBV19 | TGTGCCAGTAGCTACTCGGGACTAGCGGCAAATGAGCAGTTCTTC | CASSYSGLAANEQFF
. | TRBJ1-1 | . | TRBV30 | TGTGCCTGGAGTGACGGGGGAATAGGACGTTTGGGTCCAGACACTGAAGCTTTCTTT | CAWSDGGIGRLGPDTEAFF
. | TRBJ2-7 | . | TRBV9 | TGTGCCAGCAGCCTTCGGACTGATTCCTACGAGCAGTACTTC | CASSLRTDSYEQYF
few | TRBJ2-7 | TRBD2 | TRBV3-1/TRBV3-2 | TGTGCCAGCAGCCAAGGACTAGCGGGGCTCAAGTACGAGCAGTACTTC | CASSQGLAGLKYEQYF
. | TRBJ2-7 | TRBD2 | TRBV4-3 | TGCGCCAGCAGCCAAGATCTGCCGGGGGGCTCCTACGAGCAGTACTTC | CASSQDLPGGSYEQYF
. | TRBJ1-1 | . | TRBV6-5 | TGTGCCAGCAGTCCCCCGGGGAACACTGAAGCTTTCTTT | CASSPPGNTEAFF
few | TRBJ2-3 | . | TRBV6-5 | TGTGCCAGCAATAAACGGGACTCCACAGATACGCAGTATTTT | CASNKRDSTDTQYF
. | TRBJ2-7 | TRBD1 | TRBV30 | TGTGCCTGGACGGGGCAGGGGGCTTACTACGAGCAGTACTTC | CAWTGQGAYYEQYF
. | TRBJ1-2 | TRBD1 | TRBV29-1 | TGCAGCGTTGAAAACTGGGACAGGATCTATGGCTACACCTTC | CSVENWDRIYGYTF
. | TRBJ2-3 | TRBD2 | TRBV18 | TGTGCCAGCTCATCCGGGACTAGCGGATCAGATACGCAGTATTTT | CASSSGTSGSDTQYF
. | TRBJ1-1 | TRBD1 | TRBV5-4 | TGTGCCAGCAGCTACGGGACAGGGTTCCACACTGAAGCTTTCTTT | CASSYGTGFHTEAFF